This TCR beta chain was identified in a study of T cells in Graves' hyperthyroidism and ophthalmopathy. TCR beta CDR3 sequences were amplified from RNA transcripts. Primed by the HTBI set, a first-round RT-PCR was run on the TCR CDR3. TCRdb reanalysed the multiplex PCR reads using MiXCR and keeps one entry per CDR3 protein. The top ten clones hold approximately 30% of a sample with about 400,000 distinct CDR3 sequences, about 15% of them seen once. V lost 0 bases to trimming and J lost 4 bases, with 9 bases between them. Germline V CDR1 and CDR2: MNHEY, SVGEGT. The CDR3 is 15 amino acids. The chain employs TRBV6-2 or TRBV6-3 and TRBJ2-2; maybe TRBD2 (5 bases). The TCR originated in a woman in her twenties or thirties with Graves' hyperthyroidism. Sequenced sample: blood. CDR3 loop: CASSYSLGSTGELFF. DNA for the CDR3: TGTGCCAGCAGTTACTCATTAGGGAGCACCGGGGAGCTGTTTTTT.